The 18 T cell receptor beta chains listed next were all sequenced from one sample in a study of blood T cells in healthy people across ages. A second 7 to 11 cycle PCR used barcoded and J-beta primers. One entry per CDR3 protein, called by TCRdb with MiXCR from the 5' RACE reads. Here the sample spans hundreds of thousands of distinct CDR3 sequences, under 65% being singletons. The sequenced sample was blood. These receptors came from a man aged 60 to 69 in good health.

The CDR3 DNA is TGTGCCAGCAGCGTTAGCGGGGGGAGGGATGAGCAGTTCTTC. It encodes CASSVSGGRDEQFF. The chain employs TRBV7-2 and TRBJ2-1, with 10 bases lining up with TRBD2. Unmatched junction bases numbered 6, after V lost 5 bases and J lost 8 bases. Germline V CDR1 and CDR2: SGHTA, FQGNSA. The CDR3 spans 14 residues.

This chain connects TRBV5-1 to TRBJ2-1; possible D gene TRBD1, 5 bases. There are 15 residues in the CDR3. The germline V and J ends were trimmed by 4 bases and 1 base, with 12 bases remaining between them. CDR1 is SGHRS and CDR2 is YFSETQ in the germline V gene. The CDR3 coding sequence is TGCGCCAGCAGCCGGGCAGGACATTCCTACAATGAGCAGTTCTTC. This encodes CASSRAGHSYNEQFF.

The V call is TRBV5-8, the J call TRBJ2-5; 9 bases are a match to TRBD2. The CDR3 is made up of 18 amino acids. V shed 4 bases, J shed 5 bases, and the junction held 18 bases outside the gene matches. Germline V gene lookup returns CDR1 SGHTS and CDR2 YDEGEE. CDR3 DNA: TGTGCCAGCAGCCCAGGCCTGACTAGCGGCTCCTTGGGGGAGACCCAGTACTTC. This gives the protein CASSPGLTSGSLGETQYF.

This clonotype has a handful of counts. The V gene is TRBV20-1, the J gene TRBJ2-1; D is unclear. Trimming took 6 bases from V and 4 from J, leaving 10 bases between them. Germline-derived CDR1 and CDR2 are DFQATT and SNEGSKA (reference sequence). The CDR3 is made up of 12 amino acids. CDR3 sequence: CSAAPKYNEQFF. CDR3 sequence (DNA): TGCAGTGCCGCCCCCAAGTACAATGAGCAGTTCTTC.

This clonotype was counted only a few times. The chain has TRBV3-1 and TRBJ2-1; D is uncertain. Germline V CDR1 and CDR2: LGHDT, YNNKEL (reference sequence). Trimming removed 0 bases at V and 5 bases at J, with 11 bases between. CDR3 size: 15 residues. CDR3 protein: CASSQDLGWHNEQFF. For the CDR3, the DNA is TGTGCCAGCAGCCAAGATCTGGGGTGGCACAATGAGCAGTTCTTC.

The rearrangement joins TRBV12-3 or TRBV12-4 to TRBJ2-5, with 12 bases lining up with TRBD1. The length of the CDR3 is 15 residues. V shed 6 bases and J 5 bases; nucleotides not matched to a gene: 7. The CDR3 loop reads CASRPGTGGYETQYF. CDR3 nucleotide sequence: TGTGCCAGCAGGCCTGGGACAGGGGGCTATGAGACCCAGTACTTC.

This clonotype was seen a handful of times. The chain couples TRBV20-1 to TRBJ2-5, with 12 bases aligning to TRBD2. The junction had 12 bases not matched to a gene; V was cut back by 2 bases and J by 5 bases. Germline V gives CDR1 DFQATT, CDR2 SNEGSKA (reference sequence). The CDR3 has 17 residues. The CDR3 protein is CSARPLAGGRTVETQYF. The CDR3 nucleotides are TGCAGTGCTAGACCCCTAGCGGGGGGGCGGACTGTGGAGACCCAGTACTTC.

The chain couples TRBV29-1 to TRBJ1-1; D ambiguous. CDR3 size: 14 residues. Germline CDR1 reads SQVTM; CDR2 reads ANQGSEA. The germline V and J ends were trimmed by 0 bases and 2 bases, with 10 bases remaining between them. For the CDR3, the DNA is TGCAGCGTTGAAGATTCTGGAATCAACACTGAAGCTTTCTTT. As protein: CSVEDSGINTEAFF.

The CDR3: CAISEPGPTNTEAFF. CDR3 bases: TGTGCCATCAGTGAGCCGGGACCGACGAACACTGAAGCTTTCTTT. The rearrangement uses TRBV10-3 and TRBJ1-1, with a weak D call TRBD1 (5 bases). This CDR3 comprises 15 residues. V lost 2 bases and J lost 1, with 11 bases in between. The V gene's germline CDR1 is ENHRY and CDR2 SYGVKD.

This clonotype occurred a few times. The gene calls are TRBV18 and TRBJ2-7; 7 bases map to TRBD1. The CDR3 runs to 13 residues. The V gene's germline CDR1 is KGHSH and CDR2 LQKENI. Trimming removed 5 bases from V and 6 bases from J; junction bases left unmatched: 7. CDR3 loop: CASSRGGEPEQYF. The CDR3 DNA reads TGTGCCAGCTCAAGAGGGGGCGAACCCGAGCAGTACTTC.

The chain is built from TRBV24-1 and TRBJ1-6; the D is unclear. V gave up 12 bases and J gave up 6 bases, with 23 bases separating them. Germline V gene sequence: CDR1 KGHDR, CDR2 SFDVKD. The CDR3 has 16 amino acids. CDR3 sequence reads: CASLQVAGLANSPLHF. The CDR3 nucleotides read TGTGCCTCCCTCCAAGTAGCAGGACTGGCTAATTCACCCCTCCACTTT.

This clonotype was observed a single time. The V call is TRBV2, the J call TRBJ2-4; possible D gene TRBD1, 6 bases. The end of the DNA is better explained by TRBJ2-7, so the J call may be wrong. The germline V gene has CDR1 SNHLY and CDR2 FYNNEI. CDR3 length: 13 residues. CDR3 in DNA: TGTGCCAGCAGTCGACAGGTTTACTACGAGCAGTACTTC. Amino acid sequence: CASSRQVYYEQYF.

The chain has TRBV20-1 and TRBJ2-5, with 9 bases aligning to TRBD2. V dropped 6 bases and J dropped 11; count of bases not matched to a gene: 16. Germline V CDR1 and CDR2: DFQATT, SNEGSKA (reference sequence). The CDR3 totals 14 residues. Written as DNA, the CDR3 is TGCAGTGCCCTGGCGGCTAGCGGGATCGATGAGCAGTACTTC. This encodes CSALAASGIDEQYF.

This clonotype has just one count. A much larger clone lies one base from this, so it may be a read error. J is TRBJ2-3 and V is TRBV6-2 or TRBV6-3, with 13 positions matching TRBD2. Germline V CDR1 and CDR2: MNHEY, SVGEGT. Germline trimming cut 4 bases from V and 2 bases from J; bases unmatched to any gene: 3. CDR3 length equals 16 residues. CDR3 DNA sequence: TGTGCCAGCAGTTCCGGACTAGCGGGAGTCACAGATACGCAGTATTTT. As protein: CASSSGLAGVTDTQYF.

The chain combines TRBV6-5 with TRBJ2-3; TRBD2 might be the D (5 bases). The CDR3 covers 14 residues. Between the trimmed V and J ends, which lost 5 bases and 4 bases, there was a span of 13 bases. Germline CDR1 reads MNHEY; CDR2 reads SVGAGI. The CDR3 bases are TGTGCCAGCAGTAGCGGTTGGGGTTCAGATACGCAGTATTTT. It codes for CASSSGWGSDTQYF.

This clonotype was counted a few times. V and J are TRBV2 and TRBJ2-1; D is perhaps TRBD2 (5 bases). V lost 6 bases and J lost 0, with 15 bases in between. Germline loops: CDR1 SNHLY, CDR2 FYNNEI. The CDR3 extends over 16 amino acids. The CDR3 reads CASRLKADPSYNEQFF. Written as DNA, the CDR3 is TGTGCCAGCAGACTTAAAGCGGATCCCTCCTACAATGAGCAGTTCTTC.

The J gene is TRBJ2-3, the V gene TRBV4-2; tentative D call: TRBD1 (6 bases). The CDR3 consists of 14 residues. The V end was cut by 2 bases, the J end by 6 bases, with 12 bases between. The germline V gene has CDR1 LGHNA and CDR2 YNFKEQ. CDR3 in amino acids: CASSQQGFQDTQYF. Written as DNA, the CDR3 is TGTGCCAGCAGCCAACAGGGGTTTCAGGATACGCAGTATTTT.

This clonotype occurred a few times. The chain carries TRBV29-1 and TRBJ2-5, with a tentative D call TRBD1 (7 bases). Trimming cost V 2 bases and J 5 bases, with 12 bases left between them. The CDR3 spans 13 residues. CDR1 SQVTM and CDR2 ANQGSEA come from the germline V gene. The CDR3 bases are TGCAGCGTTGAACGCGCAGGGGGGGAGACCCAGTACTTC. This encodes CSVERAGGETQYF.